Included here is one TCR beta chain sequence, with context. Its specificity is not known. The entry originates in a study of shared clonotypes between healthy human individuals. The table came from immunoSEQ multiplex PCR; TCRdb's copy has only in-frame clones and leaves some out. The sample includes roughly 2.1 million clones, roughly 91% seen only once; the top ten take 1.5% to 2%. Study results and caveats: Even with large depth, rarefaction showed that sorted-subset sequencing was incomplete. Memory subsets generally showed smaller estimated richness than naive subsets did.

The naive CD8 subset, CD45RO-negative cells positively selected for CCR7, excluded terminally differentiated effector memory CD45RA+ cells. All donors qualified as healthy HIV-negative adults and had experienced no recent acute infections or vaccinations. V was trimmed by 2 bases and J by 2 bases, leaving 14 bases between them. This CDR3 is 16 amino acids long. Germline V CDR1 and CDR2: MNHEY, SMNVEV (reference sequence). The sample consisted of naive CD8+ T cells from PBMCs. The chain carries TRBV27 and TRBJ2-3; the D gene is possibly TRBD2 (6 bases). The TCR sequence derives from a man between 18 and 29 years old in good health. Some clones in this sample may be carry-over from other donors' samples. CDR3 in amino acids: CASSLNPRGTTDTQYF. CDR3 sequence (DNA): TGTGCCAGCAGTTTAAACCCCCGGGGGACCACAGATACGCAGTATTTT.